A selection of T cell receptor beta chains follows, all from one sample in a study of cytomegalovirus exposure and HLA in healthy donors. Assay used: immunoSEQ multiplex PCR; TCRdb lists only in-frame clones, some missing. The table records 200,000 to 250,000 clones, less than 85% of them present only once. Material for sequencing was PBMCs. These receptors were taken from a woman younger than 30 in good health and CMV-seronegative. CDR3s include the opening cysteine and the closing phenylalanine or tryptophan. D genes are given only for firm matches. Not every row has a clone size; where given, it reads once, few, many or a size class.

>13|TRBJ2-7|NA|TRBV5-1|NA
CASSPYRAHEQYF
TGCGCCAGCAGCCCCTACAGGGCCCACGAGCAGTACTTC
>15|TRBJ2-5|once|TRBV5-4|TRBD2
CASSLSLAGSETQYF
TGTGCCAGCAGCTTGTCTCTAGCGGGGTCAGAGACCCAGTACTTC
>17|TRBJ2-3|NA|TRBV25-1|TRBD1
CASSERGRDSYTDTQYF
TGTGCCAGCAGTGAACGTGGCCGGGACAGTTACACAGATACGCAGTATTTT
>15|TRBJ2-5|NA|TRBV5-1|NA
CASSPGDSITETQYF
TGCGCCAGCAGCCCAGGGGACTCGATTACGGAGACCCAGTACTTC
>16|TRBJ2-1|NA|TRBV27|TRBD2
CASTGSGRLDYNEQFF
TGTGCCAGCACCGGTAGCGGGAGGCTCGACTACAATGAGCAGTTCTTC
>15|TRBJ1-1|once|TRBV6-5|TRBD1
CASSLTGTGGTEAFF
TGTGCCAGCAGTTTAACCGGGACAGGGGGCACTGAAGCTTTCTTT
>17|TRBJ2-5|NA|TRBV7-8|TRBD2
CASSQGLAGALGETQYF
TGTGCCAGCAGCCAAGGACTAGCGGGAGCCCTCGGAGAGACCCAGTACTTC
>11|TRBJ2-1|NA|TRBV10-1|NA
CATLDPPLVFF
TGCGCCACCCTTGACCCCCCCCTAGTGTTCTTC
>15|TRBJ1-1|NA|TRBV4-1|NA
CASSQERSTNTEAFF
TGCGCCAGCAGCCAAGAACGAAGTACGAACACTGAAGCTTTCTTT
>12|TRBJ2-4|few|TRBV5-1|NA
CASSPGLNIQYF
TGCGCCAGCAGCCCTGGACTAAACATTCAGTACTTC
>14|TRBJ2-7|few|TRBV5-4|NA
CASSFQGGSYEQYF
TGTGCCAGCAGCTTCCAGGGAGGCTCCTACGAGCAGTACTTC
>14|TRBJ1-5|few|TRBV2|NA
CASSEGGGNQPQHF
TGTGCCAGCAGTGAGGGGGGTGGCAATCAGCCCCAGCATTTT
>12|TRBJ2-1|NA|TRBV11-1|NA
CASSPPGYEQFF
TGTGCCAGCAGCCCCCCGGGTTATGAGCAGTTCTTC
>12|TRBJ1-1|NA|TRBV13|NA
CASSSLGTEAFF
TGTGCCAGCAGCTCCTTGGGGACTGAAGCTTTCTTT
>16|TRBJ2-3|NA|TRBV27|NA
CASSRRTVSSTDTQYF
TGTGCCAGCAGTAGGCGGACAGTTTCTAGCACAGATACGCAGTATTTT
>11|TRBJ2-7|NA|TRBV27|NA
CASSYGNEQYF
TGTGCCAGCAGTTACGGGAACGAGCAGTACTTC
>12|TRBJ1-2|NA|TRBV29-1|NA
CSAWDDNYGYTF
TGCAGCGCATGGGACGACAACTATGGCTACACCTTC
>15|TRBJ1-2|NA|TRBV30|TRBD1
CAWSVPGQGNYGYTF
TGTGCCTGGAGTGTCCCGGGACAGGGAAACTATGGCTACACCTTC
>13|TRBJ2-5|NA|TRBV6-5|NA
CASSYRLEETQYF
TGTGCCAGCAGTTACAGACTAGAAGAGACCCAGTACTTC
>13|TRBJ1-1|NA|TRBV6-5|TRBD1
CASSPPGTAEAFF
TGTGCCAGCTCTCCCCCGGGGACAGCTGAAGCTTTCTTT
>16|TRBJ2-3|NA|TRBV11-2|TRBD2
CASSLWTSGATDTQYF
TGTGCCAGCAGCTTATGGACTAGCGGGGCCACAGATACGCAGTATTTT
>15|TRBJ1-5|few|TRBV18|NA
CASSPIGNSNQPQHF
TGTGCCAGCTCACCAATCGGGAATAGCAATCAGCCCCAGCATTTT
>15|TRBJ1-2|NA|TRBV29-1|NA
CSVEDQGGHNYGYTF
TGCAGCGTTGAAGATCAAGGGGGACATAACTATGGCTACACCTTC
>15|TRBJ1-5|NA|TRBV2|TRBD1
CASRGGSSPYQPQHF
TGTGCCAGCAGAGGGGGCTCAAGCCCTTATCAGCCCCAGCATTTT
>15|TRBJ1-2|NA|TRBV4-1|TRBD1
CASSQGSGQSYGYTF
TGCGCCAGCAGCCAAGGATCGGGACAGAGCTATGGCTACACCTTC
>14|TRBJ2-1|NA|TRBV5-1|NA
CASSWGETDNEQFF
TGCGCCAGCAGCTGGGGAGAAACGGACAATGAGCAGTTCTTC
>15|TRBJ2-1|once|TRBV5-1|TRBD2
CASSFLAGSYNEQFF
TGCGCCAGCAGCTTTCTAGCGGGAAGCTACAATGAGCAGTTCTTC
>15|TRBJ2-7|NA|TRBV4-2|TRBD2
CASSQAAGGLGEQYF
TGTGCCAGCAGCCAAGCCGCGGGGGGCCTGGGGGAGCAGTACTTC
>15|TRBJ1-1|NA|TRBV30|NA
CAWSDRHRGKTEAFF
TGTGCCTGGAGTGATCGACACCGGGGTAAGACTGAAGCTTTCTTT
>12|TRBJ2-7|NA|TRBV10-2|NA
CASSETSHEQYF
TGCGCCAGCAGTGAGACCAGTCACGAGCAGTACTTC
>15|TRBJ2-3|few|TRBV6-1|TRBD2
CASGAGGPSTDTQYF
TGTGCCAGCGGTGCGGGGGGCCCCAGCACAGATACGCAGTATTTT
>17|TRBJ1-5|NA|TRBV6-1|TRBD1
CASSGDRGLRSNQPQHF
TGTGCCAGCAGTGGGGACAGGGGGCTTCGGAGCAATCAGCCCCAGCATTTT
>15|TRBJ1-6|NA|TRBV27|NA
CASGGRAGRNSPLHF
TGTGCCAGCGGCGGGCGGGCCGGGAGGAATTCACCCCTCCACTTT
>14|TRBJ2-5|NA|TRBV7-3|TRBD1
CASSSTGGGGTQYF
TGTGCCAGCAGCTCGACAGGGGGCGGTGGGACCCAGTACTTC
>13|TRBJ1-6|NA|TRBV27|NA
CASSQDIMATLHF
TGTGCCAGCAGTCAGGACATCATGGCGACCCTCCACTTT
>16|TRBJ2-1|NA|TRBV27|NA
CASSLRGQSSYNEQFF
TGTGCCAGCAGTTTAAGAGGACAGAGCTCCTACAATGAGCAGTTCTTC
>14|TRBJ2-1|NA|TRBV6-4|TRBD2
CASSGLTGGNEQFF
TGTGCCAGCAGTGGACTAACGGGGGGCAATGAGCAGTTCTTC
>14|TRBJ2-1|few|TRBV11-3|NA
CASSLDRSYNEQFF
TGTGCCAGCAGCTTAGATAGATCCTACAATGAGCAGTTCTTC
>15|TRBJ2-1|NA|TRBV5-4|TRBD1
CASRTDRASYNEQFF
TGTGCCAGCAGAACCGACAGGGCCTCCTACAATGAGCAGTTCTTC
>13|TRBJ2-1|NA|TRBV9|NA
CASSVIGHGEQFF
TGTGCCAGCAGCGTAATTGGCCACGGTGAGCAGTTCTTC
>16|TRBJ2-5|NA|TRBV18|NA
CASSTGGAGGQETQYF
TGTGCCAGCTCAACCGGTGGGGCTGGGGGACAAGAGACCCAGTACTTC
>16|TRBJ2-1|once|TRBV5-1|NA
CASSLEGGGPYNEQFF
TGCGCCAGCAGCTTGGAGGGCGGGGGCCCTTACAATGAGCAGTTCTTC
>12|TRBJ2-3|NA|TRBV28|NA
CASSQLTDTQYF
TGTGCCAGCAGCCAACTCACAGATACGCAGTATTTT
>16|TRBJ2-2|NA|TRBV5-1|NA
CASTATVSGRTGELFF
TGCGCCAGCACGGCGACAGTCTCAGGGCGGACCGGGGAGCTGTTTTTT
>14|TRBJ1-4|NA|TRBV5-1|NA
CASSLTQGSEKLFF
TGCGCCAGCAGCTTGACACAGGGCAGTGAAAAACTGTTTTTT
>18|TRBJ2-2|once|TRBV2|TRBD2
CASSERVQAGGMAGELFF
TGTGCCAGCAGTGAGAGGGTTCAGGCGGGGGGCATGGCCGGGGAGCTGTTTTTT
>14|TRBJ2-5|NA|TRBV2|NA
CASIVEGQTETQYF
TGTGCCAGCATTGTGGAGGGACAGACAGAGACCCAGTACTTC
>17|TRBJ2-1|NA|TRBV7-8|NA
CASRLIGGLSSYNEQFF
TGTGCCAGCAGGCTCATCGGGGGCCTGAGCTCCTACAATGAGCAGTTCTTC
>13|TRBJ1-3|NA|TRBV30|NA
CAWQGLSGNTIYF
TGTGCCTGGCAGGGCCTCTCTGGAAACACCATATATTTT